A single sample gave rise to the 26 T cell receptor beta chains below, sequenced in a study of blood T cells in healthy people across ages (dated by TCRdb to about 2015). The library was obtained by 5' RACE. The instrument was an Illumina HiSeq 2500. The second PCR ran for roughly 6 to 11 cycles and used a J-beta primer mix along with a sample-barcoded 5' primer. TCRdb handled the public reads itself, with Q25 trimming in fastp and clone calling in MiXCR, and kept productive beta chains. One record per CDR3 amino acid sequence lists the most common genes and DNA. This sample is represented by approximately 730,000 distinct CDR3 sequences; about 53% of them were singletons. About two fifths of the sample belongs to the ten largest clones. Material: blood. All receptors come from a man of 80 years or more in good health.

The chain has TRBV20-1 and TRBJ2-7; 9 bases fit TRBD2. The junction had 18 bases not matched to a gene; V was cut back by 6 bases and J by 6 bases. The CDR3 length is 16 residues. Looked up from germline, CDR1 is DFQATT and CDR2 is SNEGSKA (reference sequence). The CDR3 spells CSASSGRAGGPLEQYF. The CDR3 DNA is TGCAGTGCCAGCTCTGGTCGGGCGGGAGGGCCGCTCGAGCAGTACTTC.

V usage is TRBV5-1 and J usage is TRBJ2-3; 9 nucleotides line up with TRBD2. With V trimmed by 4 bases and J by 14 bases, 23 bases remained unmatched. Germline CDR1 is SGHRS and CDR2 is YFSETQ. The CDR3 is made up of 17 amino acids. The CDR3 is CASSPGGLAIDHRYAYF. CDR3 sequence (DNA): TGCGCCAGCAGCCCCGGAGGACTAGCGATTGACCACAGATACGCGTATTTT.

The chain is built from TRBV12-3 or TRBV12-4 and TRBJ2-3; 7 nucleotides agree with TRBD1. V was clipped by 6 bases and J by 9 bases; unmatched bases: 18. This CDR3 is 16 amino acids long. DNA of the CDR3: TGTGCCAGCAGCGCTCGGACAGGTCGCGCATCAGGGACGCAGTATTTT. It translates to CASSARTGRASGTQYF.

The genes are TRBV9 and TRBJ2-7; TRBD2 is a possible D gene (5 bases). The CDR3 consists of 12 residues. Germline CDR1 is SGDLS and CDR2 is YYNGEE. V lost 1 base, J lost 7 bases, and 9 bases lay in between. CDR3: CASSVRTDEQYF. CDR3 nucleotide sequence: TGTGCCAGCAGCGTAAGGACTGATGAGCAGTACTTC.

The rearrangement joins TRBV11-2 to TRBJ2-1; D might be TRBD2 (6 bases). The V gene lost 6 bases and the J gene lost 2 bases, with 14 bases spanning the gap. This CDR3 spans 15 amino acids. Per germline, CDR1 SGHAT and CDR2 FQNNGV. Here the CDR3 reads CASRPLRGAYNEQFF. CDR3 DNA sequence: TGTGCCAGCAGACCACTCCGCGGGGCCTACAATGAGCAGTTCTTC.

The chain is built from TRBV7-9 and TRBJ2-3; TRBD2 aligns across 13 bases. Germline assignment: CDR1 SEHNR and CDR2 FQNEAQ (reference sequence). V trimming: 5 bases; J trimming: 5 bases; junction bases outside the gene matches: 10. The CDR3 has 17 residues. CDR3 residues: CASSIRRLAGGGDTQYF. In nucleotides, the CDR3 is TGTGCCAGCAGCATACGGCGACTAGCGGGAGGCGGAGATACGCAGTATTTT.

V gene TRBV12-3 or TRBV12-4 combines with J gene TRBJ2-7; TRBD2 is a possible D gene (5 bases). This CDR3 region has 13 residues. V was shortened by 3 bases and J by 2 bases, with 8 bases between the two germline ends. This CDR3 is CASSFTGTYEQYF. CDR3 nucleotides: TGTGCCAGCAGTTTTACGGGGACCTACGAGCAGTACTTC.

This clonotype was counted a few times. The rearrangement joins TRBV20-1 to TRBJ2-7; 8 positions match TRBD2. The CDR3 length is 15 residues. Per germline, CDR1 DFQATT and CDR2 SNEGSKA (reference sequence). Trimming at V came to 0 bases and at J to 5 bases, leaving 9 bases not matched to a gene. Here the CDR3 DNA reads TGCAGTGCTAGAGATCGACGGAGCGGGAGCGACGAGCAGTACTTC. Translated, it gives CSARDRRSGSDEQYF.

The gene calls are TRBV18 and TRBJ2-5; TRBD1 agrees at 7 bases. Losses at the gene ends were 3 bases for V and 0 bases for J; bases not matched to a gene: 7. The germline gives CDR1 KGHSH, CDR2 LQKENI. The CDR3 extends over 16 amino acids. The CDR3 region is CASSPRPGQNQETQYF. CDR3 sequence (DNA): TGTGCCAGCTCACCGAGGCCGGGACAGAACCAAGAGACCCAGTACTTC.

The J gene is TRBJ2-3, the V gene TRBV5-1; 11 bases are shared with TRBD2. This CDR3 spans 21 amino acids. CDR1 and CDR2 (germline): SGHRS, YFSETQ. V was clipped by 4 bases and J by 1 base; unmatched bases: 20. Here the CDR3 reads CASSPADGSGRASAGTDTQYF. CDR3 coding DNA: TGCGCCAGCAGCCCAGCTGATGGTAGCGGGAGGGCCTCGGCCGGCACAGATACGCAGTATTTT. The full variable domain, its missing parts supplied by reference TRBV5-1 and TRBJ2-3, is KAGVTQTPRYLIKTRGQQVTLSCSPISGHRSVSWYQQTPGQGLQFLFEYFSETQRNKGNFPGRFSGRQFSNSRSEMNVSTLELGDSALYLCASSPADGSGRASAGTDTQYFGPGTRLTVL.

This clonotype has just a few counts. The J gene is TRBJ2-7, the V gene TRBV5-1; D remains unclear. The germline V gene encodes CDR1 SGHRS and CDR2 YFSETQ. The CDR3 consists of 15 residues. Between the trimmed V and J ends, which lost 0 bases and 0 bases, there was a span of 10 bases. The CDR3 loop reads CASSLAAVGSYEQYF. In DNA form, the CDR3 reads TGCGCCAGCAGCTTGGCGGCTGTTGGCTCCTACGAGCAGTACTTC.

This rearrangement joins TRBV6-6 to TRBJ2-7, with D tentatively TRBD1 or TRBD2 (5 bases each). Germline loops: CDR1 MNHNY, CDR2 SVGAGI (reference sequence). The CDR3 consists of 16 residues. V lost 5 bases and J 3 bases, leaving 20 bases between the germline ends. Here the CDR3 DNA reads TGTGCCAGCAGTCTTCTAGCCCTGGGGGATTACTACGAGCAGTACTTC. This encodes CASSLLALGDYYEQYF.

This clonotype was found a few times. The gene calls are TRBV5-6 and TRBJ2-2; D not certain. The V end lost 2 bases, the J end lost 4 bases, and 9 bases lay between the germline ends. The CDR3 contains 14 residues. The germline gives CDR1 SGHDT, CDR2 YYEEEE. The CDR3 region is CASSFSSSTGELFF. CDR3 bases: TGTGCCAGCAGCTTTTCCTCAAGCACCGGGGAGCTGTTTTTT.

The genes are TRBV9 and TRBJ2-5; 11 bases align to TRBD2. The germline V gene has CDR1 SGDLS and CDR2 YYNGEE. Unmatched junction bases numbered 9, after V lost 0 bases and J lost 5 bases. The CDR3 totals 17 residues. CDR3 DNA: TGTGCCAGCAGCGTAGCCACCATAGCGGGAGGGCCGGAGACCCAGTACTTC. This translates into CASSVATIAGGPETQYF.

The V and J genes are TRBV7-9 and TRBJ2-3; weak D call: TRBD2 (7 bases). CDR1 and CDR2 from the germline V gene are SEHNR and FQNEAQ (reference sequence). This CDR3 comprises 16 residues. Trimming took off 7 bases at V and 0 bases at J, with 17 bases between the two ends. CDR3 nucleotide sequence: TGTGCCAGCATCTGGGGGGGGGGCGGAAGCACAGATACGCAGTATTTT. It translates to CASIWGGGGSTDTQYF.

This chain uses TRBV11-2 with TRBJ2-1; maybe TRBD1 (6 bases). Germline CDR1 and CDR2: SGHAT and FQNNGV. V was clipped by 2 bases and J by 5 bases, with 10 bases between them. This CDR3 has 14 amino acids. DNA of the CDR3: TGTGCCAGCAGCTTAACAGGGTTCGACAATGAGCAGTTCTTC. Its translation is CASSLTGFDNEQFF.

The CDR3, as DNA: TGTGCCAGCAAAAGCCAGGTTAATTTGGGGGGCACAGATACGCAGTATTTT. Translation gives CASKSQVNLGGTDTQYF. V is TRBV27 and J is TRBJ2-3; D may match TRBD1 or TRBD2 (5 bases each). The V and J ends lost 7 bases and 1 base respectively, with 21 bases between them. The CDR3 length is 17 residues. Germline lookup yields CDR1 MNHEY and CDR2 SMNVEV (reference sequence).

This clonotype was seen a few times. The chain combines TRBV9 with TRBJ2-3; no definite D call. V lost 4 bases and J 9 bases, leaving 15 bases between the germline ends. CDR3 length: 13 amino acids. CDR1 SGDLS and CDR2 YYNGEE come from the germline V gene. The CDR3 loop is CASSPVRDRTQYF. As DNA, the CDR3 is TGTGCCAGCAGCCCCGTCCGCGACCGGACGCAGTATTTT. Full variable domain (missing parts from reference TRBV9 and TRBJ2-3): DSGVTQTPKHLITATGQRVTLRCSPRSGDLSVYWYQQSLDQGLQFLIQYYNGEERAKGNILERFSAQQFPDLHSELNLSSLELGDSALYFCASSPVRDRTQYFGPGTRLTVL.

The rearrangement links TRBV7-2 to TRBJ2-3, with D tentatively TRBD1 (5 bases). This CDR3 contains 13 residues. Germline V gene data show CDR1 as SGHTA and CDR2 as FQGNSA. Between the trimmed V and J ends, which lost 5 bases and 5 bases, there was a span of 11 bases. The CDR3 nucleotides read TGTGCCAGCAGCCCCGACAGTCAAGATACGCAGTATTTT. Translation gives CASSPDSQDTQYF.

This clonotype has more than one count but fewer than ten. This chain connects TRBV29-1 to TRBJ2-2; 9 bases line up with TRBD1. This CDR3 is 12 amino acids long. J was trimmed by 6 bases and V by 4 bases; bases with no gene match: 0. Germline CDR1 SQVTM, CDR2 ANQGSEA. Here the CDR3 DNA reads TGCAGCGTTGGGACAGGGGCCGGGGAGCTGTTTTTT. It yields the protein CSVGTGAGELFF.

J is TRBJ2-1 and V is TRBV27; perhaps D is TRBD1 or TRBD2 (7 bases each). CDR1 is MNHEY and CDR2 is SMNVEV in the germline V gene (reference sequence). V lost 5 bases and J 9 bases, leaving 23 bases between the germline ends. The CDR3 is 16 amino acids. The CDR3 here is CASSAMGQRGSGEQFF. CDR3 bases: TGTGCCAGCAGTGCGATGGGACAGCGGGGCAGCGGTGAGCAGTTCTTC.

The V and J genes are TRBV5-5 and TRBJ2-1; TRBD2 matches at 10 bases. V was pared by 1 base and J by 6 bases, with 13 bases of the junction left unmatched. The CDR3 has 18 residues. The germline V gene encodes CDR1 SGHKS and CDR2 YYEKEE (reference sequence). The CDR3 sequence is CASSLPLKREGDGNEQFF. DNA of the CDR3: TGTGCCAGCAGCTTGCCGCTAAAGCGGGAGGGGGATGGCAATGAGCAGTTCTTC.

As DNA, the CDR3 is TGTGCCAGCAGTTACGCTCCCAGAGCTGGCTACGAGCAGTACTTC. It codes for CASSYAPRAGYEQYF. This chain joins TRBV6-2 or TRBV6-3 and TRBJ2-7; D uncertain. The CDR3 spans 15 residues. Germline V gives CDR1 MNHEY, CDR2 SVGEGT. V lost 2 bases, J lost 3 bases, and 14 bases lay in between.

The chain employs TRBV11-2 and TRBJ2-5; 8 nucleotides match TRBD2. Germline loops: CDR1 SGHAT, CDR2 FQNNGV. This CDR3 spans 17 amino acids. V gave up 0 bases and J gave up 2 bases; unmatched junction bases: 8. The CDR3 here is CASSLDNTSGLQETQYF. CDR3 bases: TGTGCCAGCAGCTTAGATAATACTAGCGGACTACAAGAGACCCAGTACTTC.

The chain joins TRBV12-3 or TRBV12-4 to TRBJ2-1, with D perhaps TRBD2 (6 bases). V lost 6 bases to trimming and J lost 4 bases, with 16 bases between them. CDR3 size: 15 residues. The CDR3, as DNA: TGTGCCAGCAGCCCCCGGGGGATTTCTTACAATGAGCAGTTCTTC. It is translated as CASSPRGISYNEQFF.

Only a few counts were recorded for this clonotype. The chain links TRBV20-1 to TRBJ2-7; D assignment may be TRBD1 or TRBD2 (5 bases each). Germline V gene sequence: CDR1 DFQATT, CDR2 SNEGSKA (reference sequence). The CDR3 length is 14 residues. The germline V and J ends were trimmed by 5 bases and 2 bases, with 16 bases remaining between them. The CDR3 loop reads CSAGGQGRTYEQYF. CDR3 DNA: TGCAGTGCTGGAGGACAAGGGCGAACCTACGAGCAGTACTTC.